This T cell receptor (beta chain) was documented in a study of T-cell reconstitution after alpha-beta-depleted transplantation in children. Looked up from germline, CDR1 is SGHTA and CDR2 is FQGNSA. The CDR3 loop spans 14 amino acids. Between the trimmed V and J ends, which lost 2 bases and 9 bases, there was a span of 14 bases. Preparation of the TCRbeta library was carried out with unique molecular identifiers. Via MiXCR, TCRdb re-called the PCR reads, giving one row per CDR3 protein. Of 300,000 to 400,000 distinct CDR3 sequences listed, about an eighth are singletons. Sequencing used PBMCs, obtained from the stem cell graft. This receptor was taken from a human donor who donated a stem cell graft to a child with Fanconi anemia. The V gene is TRBV7-2, the J gene TRBJ2-1; TRBD2 might be the D (7 bases). The CDR3 coding sequence is TGTGCCAGCAGCTTAATGCTCGGGGGGCGTGAGCAGTTCTTC. Translated: CASSLMLGGREQFF. Supplemented by reference TRBV7-2 and TRBJ2-1, the full variable domain reads GAGVSQSPSNKVTEKGKDVELRCDPISGHTALYWYRQSLGQGLEFLIYFQGNSAPDKSGLPSDRFSAERTGGSVSTLTIQRTQQEDSAVYLCASSLMLGGREQFFGPGTRLTVL.